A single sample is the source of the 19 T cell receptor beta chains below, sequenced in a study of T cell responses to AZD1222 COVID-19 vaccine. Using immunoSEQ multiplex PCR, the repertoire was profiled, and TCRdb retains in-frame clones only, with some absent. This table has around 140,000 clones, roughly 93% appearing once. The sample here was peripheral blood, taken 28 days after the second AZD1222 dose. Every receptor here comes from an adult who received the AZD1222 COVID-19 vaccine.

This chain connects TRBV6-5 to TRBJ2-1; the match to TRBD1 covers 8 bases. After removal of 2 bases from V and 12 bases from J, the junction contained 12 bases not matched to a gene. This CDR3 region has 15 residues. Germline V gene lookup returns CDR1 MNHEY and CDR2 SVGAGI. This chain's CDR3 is CASSYRRTGTGGQFF. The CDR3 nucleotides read TGTGCCAGCAGTTACCGTCGAACCGGGACAGGTGGGCAGTTCTTC.

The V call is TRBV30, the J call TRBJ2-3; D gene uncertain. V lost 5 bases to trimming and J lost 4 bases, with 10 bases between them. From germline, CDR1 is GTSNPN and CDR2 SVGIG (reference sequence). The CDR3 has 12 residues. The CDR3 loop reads CAWGPSPDTQYF. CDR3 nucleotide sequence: TGTGCCTGGGGACCATCGCCAGATACGCAGTATTTT.

CDR3 sequence reads: CASSLLVGDEQYF. The CDR3 bases are TGTGCCAGCAGTTTACTGGTCGGCGACGAGCAGTACTTC. The chain is built from TRBV27 and TRBJ2-7, with D uncertain. Trimming pared 2 bases from V and 5 bases from J, leaving 10 bases between. Germline values: CDR1 MNHEY, CDR2 SMNVEV (reference sequence). The CDR3 covers 13 residues.

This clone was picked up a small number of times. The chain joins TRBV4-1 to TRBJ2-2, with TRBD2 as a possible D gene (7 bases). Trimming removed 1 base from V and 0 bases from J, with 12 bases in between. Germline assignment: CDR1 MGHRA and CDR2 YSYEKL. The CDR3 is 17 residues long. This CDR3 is CASSQVRGGANTGELFF. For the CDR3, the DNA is TGCGCCAGCAGCCAAGTGAGAGGGGGGGCGAACACCGGGGAGCTGTTTTTT.

The CDR3 DNA reads TGTGCCAGCAGAACAGGGGGCCGGACTGAAGCTTTCTTT. As protein: CASRTGGRTEAFF. The J gene is TRBJ1-1, the V gene TRBV12-3 or TRBV12-4; 9 positions match TRBD1. With 6 bases clipped from V and 5 bases from J, the junction kept 4 bases outside the gene matches. This CDR3 region has 13 residues.

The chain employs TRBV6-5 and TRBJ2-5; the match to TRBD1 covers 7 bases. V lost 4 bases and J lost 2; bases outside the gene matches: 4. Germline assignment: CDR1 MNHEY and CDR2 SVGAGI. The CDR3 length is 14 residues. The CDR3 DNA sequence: TGTGCCAGCAGTTGGGACAGAAATCAAGAGACCCAGTACTTC. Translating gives CASSWDRNQETQYF.

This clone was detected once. CDR3 bases: TGTGCCAGCAGTCAGGCCGAGAATTATGGCTACACCTTC. Protein sequence: CASSQAENYGYTF. The chain combines TRBV6-5 with TRBJ1-2; the D is unclear. Per the germline V gene, CDR1 is MNHEY and CDR2 is SVGAGI. Trimming stripped 5 bases from V and 5 bases from J, with 12 bases between. The CDR3 is 13 amino acids.

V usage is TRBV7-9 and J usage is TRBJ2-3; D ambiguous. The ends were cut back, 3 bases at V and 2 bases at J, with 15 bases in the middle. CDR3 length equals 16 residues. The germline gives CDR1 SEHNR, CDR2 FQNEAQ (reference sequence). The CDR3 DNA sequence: TGTGCCAGCAGCTTCTCTCCAGCAGATTCCACAGATACGCAGTATTTT. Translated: CASSFSPADSTDTQYF.

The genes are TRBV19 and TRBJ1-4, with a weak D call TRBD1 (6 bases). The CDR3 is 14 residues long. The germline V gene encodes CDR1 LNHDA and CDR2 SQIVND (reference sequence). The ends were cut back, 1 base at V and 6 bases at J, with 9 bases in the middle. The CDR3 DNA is TGTGCCAGTAGTATAGGGACAGCGGATGAAAAACTGTTTTTT. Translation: CASSIGTADEKLFF.

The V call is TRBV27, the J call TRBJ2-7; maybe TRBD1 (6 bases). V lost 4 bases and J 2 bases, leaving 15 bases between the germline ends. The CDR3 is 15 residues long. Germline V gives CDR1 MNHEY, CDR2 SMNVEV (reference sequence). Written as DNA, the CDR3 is TGTGCCAGCAGTTCCTTATTCAGGGGACCCTACGAGCAGTACTTC. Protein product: CASSSLFRGPYEQYF.

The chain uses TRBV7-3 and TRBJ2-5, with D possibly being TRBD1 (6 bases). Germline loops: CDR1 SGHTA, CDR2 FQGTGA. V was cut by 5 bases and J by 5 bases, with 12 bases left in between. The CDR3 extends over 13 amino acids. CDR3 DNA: TGTGCCAGCAGCCAGGGGATTACGGAGACCCAGTACTTC. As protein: CASSQGITETQYF.

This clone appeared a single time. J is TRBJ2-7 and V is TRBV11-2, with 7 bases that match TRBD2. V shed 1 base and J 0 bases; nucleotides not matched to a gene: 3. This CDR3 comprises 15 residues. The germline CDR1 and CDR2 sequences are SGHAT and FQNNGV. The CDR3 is CASSLGDYLSYEQYF. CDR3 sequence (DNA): TGTGCCAGCAGCTTAGGGGACTACCTCTCCTACGAGCAGTACTTC.

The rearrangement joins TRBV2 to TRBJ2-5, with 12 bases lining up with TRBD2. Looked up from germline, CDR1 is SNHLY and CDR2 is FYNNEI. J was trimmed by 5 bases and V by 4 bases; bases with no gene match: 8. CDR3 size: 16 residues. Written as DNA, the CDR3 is TGTGCCAGCAGTGTAACTAGCGGGAGGTATTCGGAGACCCAGTACTTC. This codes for CASSVTSGRYSETQYF.

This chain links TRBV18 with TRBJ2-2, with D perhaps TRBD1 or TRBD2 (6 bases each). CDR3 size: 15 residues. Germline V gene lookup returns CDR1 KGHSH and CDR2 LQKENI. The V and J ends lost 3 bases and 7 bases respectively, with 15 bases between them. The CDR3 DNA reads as TGTGCCAGCTCACCCGCAATCGGGGGCAACGGGGAGCTGTTTTTT. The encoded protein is CASSPAIGGNGELFF. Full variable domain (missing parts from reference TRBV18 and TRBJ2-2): NAGVMQNPRHLVRRRGQEARLRCSPMKGHSHVYWYRQLPEEGLKFMVYLQKENIIDESGMPKERFSAEFPKEGPSILRIQQVVRGDSAAYFCASSPAIGGNGELFFGEGSRLTVL.

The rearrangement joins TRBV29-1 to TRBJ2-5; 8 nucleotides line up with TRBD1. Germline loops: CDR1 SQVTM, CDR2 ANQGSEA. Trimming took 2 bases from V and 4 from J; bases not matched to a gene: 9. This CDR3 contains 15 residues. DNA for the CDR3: TGCAGCGTTGAATTACGGACAGGGTCACGAGAGACCCAGTACTTC. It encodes CSVELRTGSRETQYF. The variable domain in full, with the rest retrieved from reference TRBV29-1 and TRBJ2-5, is SAVISQKPSRDICQRGTSLTIQCQVDSQVTMMFWYRQQPGQSLTLIATANQGSEATYESGFVIDKFPISRPNLTFSTLTVSNMSPEDSSIYLCSVELRTGSRETQYFGPGTRLLVL.

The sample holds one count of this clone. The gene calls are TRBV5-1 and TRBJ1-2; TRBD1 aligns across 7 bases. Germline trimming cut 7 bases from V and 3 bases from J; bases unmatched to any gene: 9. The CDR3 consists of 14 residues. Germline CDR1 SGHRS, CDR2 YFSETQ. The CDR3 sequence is CASRLLQGDYGYTF. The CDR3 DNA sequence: TGCGCCAGCCGTCTTCTGCAGGGGGACTATGGCTACACCTTC.

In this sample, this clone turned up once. The CDR3 DNA follows: TGCGCCAGCAGCTTGGAGGGTTCGGGCTCCTACAATGAGCAGTTCTTC. It codes for CASSLEGSGSYNEQFF. The chain carries TRBV5-1 and TRBJ2-1; D gene uncertain. Trimming left V 0 bases short and J 0 bases short, with 10 bases between. This CDR3 is built from 16 residues. Germline values: CDR1 SGHRS, CDR2 YFSETQ.

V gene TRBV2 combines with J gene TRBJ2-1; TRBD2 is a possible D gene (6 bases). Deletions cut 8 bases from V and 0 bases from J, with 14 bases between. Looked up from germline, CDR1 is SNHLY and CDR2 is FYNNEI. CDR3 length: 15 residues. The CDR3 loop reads CASRRRETSYNEQFF. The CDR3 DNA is TGTGCCAGCCGCCGACGGGAGACCTCCTACAATGAGCAGTTCTTC.

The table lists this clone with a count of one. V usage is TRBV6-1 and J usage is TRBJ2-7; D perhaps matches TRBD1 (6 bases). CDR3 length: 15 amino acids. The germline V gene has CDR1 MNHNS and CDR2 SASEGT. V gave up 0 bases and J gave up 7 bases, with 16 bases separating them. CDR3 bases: TGTGCCAGCAGTGAAGCCCGCAGGGGCTCGGGGGAGCAGTACTTC. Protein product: CASSEARRGSGEQYF.